This T cell receptor (beta chain) was retrieved from a study of control samples from healthy donors and cancer patients. This table comes from immunoSEQ multiplex PCR, and its TCRdb copy is limited to in-frame clones, with some not included. The data show 90,000 to 100,000 clones, just over 90% seen once. The CDR3 runs 14 residues. Per the germline V gene, CDR1 is MNHEY and CDR2 is SMNVEV (reference sequence). The V end was cut by 5 bases, the J end by 3 bases, with 11 bases between. The sequenced sample was blood. This clonotype was obtained from a woman aged 18-29 years in good health. This rearrangement joins TRBV27 to TRBJ1-5; unclear D gene. The CDR3 reads CASSPRHDNQPQHF. CDR3 DNA: TGTGCCAGCAGTCCTAGACATGACAATCAGCCCCAGCATTTT.